This T cell receptor beta chain was captured in a study of T-cell reconstitution after alpha-beta-depleted transplantation in children. Notes on the study in general: Alpha-beta T cells about two months after transplant reportedly derived from several hundred expanded graft clones. Among T cells one year after transplant, newly produced cells accounted for most counts and diversity. Some patients owed their high day-60 TCRbeta diversity to surviving recipient T cells and thymic progenitors.

In germline, CDR1 is SQVTM, CDR2 ANQGSEA. This CDR3 comprises 16 residues. V trimming: 6 bases; J trimming: 6 bases; junction bases outside the gene matches: 13. This clonotype has more than one count but fewer than ten. The antigen is unknown. The authors prepared the TCRbeta library with unique molecular identifiers. MiXCR was run by TCRdb on the PCR reads, yielding one entry per CDR3 protein. The sample gives a few hundred thousand distinct CDR3 sequences, under 15% of which show up once; about 2.2% is in the top ten. The sample in question was PBMCs, mostly from graft donor cells, obtained 360 days after TCRalphabeta/CD19-depleted stem cell transplant. The V call is TRBV29-1, the J call TRBJ2-1; 11 bases are shared with TRBD2. This receptor was taken from a male patient between 10 and 17 years old who had a stem cell transplant for acute myeloid leukemia, so the T cells may come from the graft donor. The CDR3 bases are TGCAGCGTGTACGCCCCACTAGCGGGAGTGAGCAATGAGCAGTTCTTC. Protein sequence: CSVYAPLAGVSNEQFF.